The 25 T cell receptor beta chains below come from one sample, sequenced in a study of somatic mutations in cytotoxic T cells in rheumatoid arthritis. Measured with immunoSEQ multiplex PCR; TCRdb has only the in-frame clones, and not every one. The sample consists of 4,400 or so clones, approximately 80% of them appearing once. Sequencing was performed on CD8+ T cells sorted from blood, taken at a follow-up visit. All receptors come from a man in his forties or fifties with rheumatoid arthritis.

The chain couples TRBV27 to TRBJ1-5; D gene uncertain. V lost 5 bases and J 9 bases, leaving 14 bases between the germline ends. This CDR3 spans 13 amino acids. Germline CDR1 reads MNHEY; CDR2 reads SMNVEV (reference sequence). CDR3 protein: CASSQAAQLPQHF. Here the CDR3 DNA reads TGTGCCAGCAGTCAGGCAGCTCAGCTGCCCCAGCATTTT.

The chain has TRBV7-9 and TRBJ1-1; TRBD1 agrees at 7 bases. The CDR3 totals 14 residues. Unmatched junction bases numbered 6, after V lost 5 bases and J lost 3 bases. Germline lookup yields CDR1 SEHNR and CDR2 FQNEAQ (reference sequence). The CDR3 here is CASSHRDSYTEAFF. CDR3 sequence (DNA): TGTGCCAGCAGCCACCGGGACAGTTACACTGAAGCTTTCTTT.

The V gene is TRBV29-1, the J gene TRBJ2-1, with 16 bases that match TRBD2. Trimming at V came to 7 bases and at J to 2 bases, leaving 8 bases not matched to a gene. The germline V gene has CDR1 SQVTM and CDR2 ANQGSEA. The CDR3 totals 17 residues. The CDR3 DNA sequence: TGCAGCGCTCCGGGACTAGCGGGAGGGTCGACCTACAATGAGCAGTTCTTC. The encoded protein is CSAPGLAGGSTYNEQFF.

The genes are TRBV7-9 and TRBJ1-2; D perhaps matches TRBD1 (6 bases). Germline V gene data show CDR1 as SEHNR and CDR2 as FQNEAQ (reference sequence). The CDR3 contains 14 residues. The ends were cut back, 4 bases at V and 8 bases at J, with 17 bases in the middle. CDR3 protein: CASSSGDTRLGYTF. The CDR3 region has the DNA TGTGCCAGCAGCTCAGGGGACACCCGCCTCGGCTACACCTTC.

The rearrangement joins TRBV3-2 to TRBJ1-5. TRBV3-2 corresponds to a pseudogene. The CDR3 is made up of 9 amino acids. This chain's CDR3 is CATGRPQHF. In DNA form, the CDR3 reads TGTGCTACCGGACGGCCCCAGCATTTT.

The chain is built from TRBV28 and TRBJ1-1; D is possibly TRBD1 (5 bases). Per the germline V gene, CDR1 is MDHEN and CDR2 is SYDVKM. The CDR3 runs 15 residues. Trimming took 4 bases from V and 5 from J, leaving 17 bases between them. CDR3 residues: CASSWGGFRGTEAFF. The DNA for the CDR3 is TGTGCCAGCAGTTGGGGGGGGTTCCGGGGAACTGAAGCTTTCTTT.

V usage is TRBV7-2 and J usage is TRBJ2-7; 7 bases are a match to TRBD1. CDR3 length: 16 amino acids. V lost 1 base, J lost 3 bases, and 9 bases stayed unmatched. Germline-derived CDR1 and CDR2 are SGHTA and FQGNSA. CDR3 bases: TGTGCCAGCAGCTTAGTTGGTGGGGCAGGGGGCTACGAGCAGTACTTC. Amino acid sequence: CASSLVGGAGGYEQYF.

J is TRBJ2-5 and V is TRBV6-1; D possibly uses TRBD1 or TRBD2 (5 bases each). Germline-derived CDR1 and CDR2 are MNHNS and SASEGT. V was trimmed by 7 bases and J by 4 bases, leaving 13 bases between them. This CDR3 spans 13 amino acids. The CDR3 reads CASISGRRETQYF. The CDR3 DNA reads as TGTGCCAGCATCTCGGGACGGCGAGAGACCCAGTACTTC.

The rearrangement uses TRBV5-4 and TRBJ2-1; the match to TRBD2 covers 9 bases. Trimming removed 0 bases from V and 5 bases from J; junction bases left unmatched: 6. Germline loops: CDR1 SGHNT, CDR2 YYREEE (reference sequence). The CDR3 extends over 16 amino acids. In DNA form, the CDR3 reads TGTGCCAGCAGCTTGGCTCTAGCGGGACCCAACAATGAGCAGTTCTTC. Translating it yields CASSLALAGPNNEQFF.

DNA of the CDR3: TGTGCCAGCAGCTTAGCGGGAAGCACCGGGGAGCTGTTTTTT. It is translated as CASSLAGSTGELFF. The J gene is TRBJ2-2, the V gene TRBV7-8; no clear D. The V end lost 0 bases, the J end lost 4 bases, and 6 bases lay between the germline ends. The CDR3 totals 14 residues. Germline V lookup: CDR1 SGHVS, CDR2 FQNEAQ.

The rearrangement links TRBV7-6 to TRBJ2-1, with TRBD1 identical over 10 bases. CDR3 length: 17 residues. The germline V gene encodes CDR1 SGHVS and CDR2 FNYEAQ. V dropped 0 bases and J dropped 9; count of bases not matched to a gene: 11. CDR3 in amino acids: CASSLADGTGAYGEQFF. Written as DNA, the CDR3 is TGTGCCAGCAGCTTAGCGGATGGGACAGGGGCTTACGGTGAGCAGTTCTTC.

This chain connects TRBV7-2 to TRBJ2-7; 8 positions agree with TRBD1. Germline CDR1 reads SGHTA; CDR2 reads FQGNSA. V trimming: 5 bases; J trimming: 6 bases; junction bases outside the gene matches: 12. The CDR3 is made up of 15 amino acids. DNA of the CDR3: TGTGCCAGCAGCCCCTCCGGGACAGGTCTCTCCGAGCAGTACTTC. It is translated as CASSPSGTGLSEQYF.

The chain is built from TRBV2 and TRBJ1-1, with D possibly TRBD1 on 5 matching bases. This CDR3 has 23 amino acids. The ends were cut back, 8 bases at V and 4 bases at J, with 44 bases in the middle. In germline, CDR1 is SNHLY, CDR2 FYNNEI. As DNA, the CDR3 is TGTGCCAGCGGGGTTACCAGGGAGTCGGGGGGTAAAGAGGCAGAAAGTGTAGGCACTGAAGCTTTCTTT. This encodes CASGVTRESGGKEAESVGTEAFF.

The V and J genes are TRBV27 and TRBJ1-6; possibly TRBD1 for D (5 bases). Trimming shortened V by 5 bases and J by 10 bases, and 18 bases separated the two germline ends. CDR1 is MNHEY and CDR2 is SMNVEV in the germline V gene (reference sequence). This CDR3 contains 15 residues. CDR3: CASSPRPGVGSPLHF. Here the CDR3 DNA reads TGTGCCAGCAGTCCTCGCCCGGGGGTAGGGTCACCCCTCCACTTT.

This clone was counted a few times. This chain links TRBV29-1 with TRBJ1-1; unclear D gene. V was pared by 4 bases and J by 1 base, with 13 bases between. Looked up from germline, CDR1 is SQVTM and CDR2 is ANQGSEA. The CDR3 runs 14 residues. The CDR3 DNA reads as TGCAGCGTTGGGGGAGAAAAGAGGAACACTGAAGCTTTCTTT. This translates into CSVGGEKRNTEAFF.

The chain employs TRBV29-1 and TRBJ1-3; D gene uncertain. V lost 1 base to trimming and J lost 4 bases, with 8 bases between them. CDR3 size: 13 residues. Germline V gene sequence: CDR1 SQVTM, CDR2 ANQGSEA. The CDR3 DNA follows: TGCAGCGTTGAAGGTACGAACGGAAACACCATATATTTT. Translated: CSVEGTNGNTIYF.

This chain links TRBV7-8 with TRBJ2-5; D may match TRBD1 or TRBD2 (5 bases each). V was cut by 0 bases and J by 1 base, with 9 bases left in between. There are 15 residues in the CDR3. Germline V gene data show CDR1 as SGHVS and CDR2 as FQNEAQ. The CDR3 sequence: CASSLAGESQETQYF. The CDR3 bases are TGTGCCAGCAGCTTAGCGGGGGAAAGCCAAGAGACCCAGTACTTC.

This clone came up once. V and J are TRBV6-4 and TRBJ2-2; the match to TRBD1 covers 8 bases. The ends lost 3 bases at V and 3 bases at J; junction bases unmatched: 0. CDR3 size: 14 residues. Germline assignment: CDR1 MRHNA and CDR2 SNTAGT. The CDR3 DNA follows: TGTGCCAGCAGTGAACAGGGGGACACCGGGGAGCTGTTTTTT. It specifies CASSEQGDTGELFF.

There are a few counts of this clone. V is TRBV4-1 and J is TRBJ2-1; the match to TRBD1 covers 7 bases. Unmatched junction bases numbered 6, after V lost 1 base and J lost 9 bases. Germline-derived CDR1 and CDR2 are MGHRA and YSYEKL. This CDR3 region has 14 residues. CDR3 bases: TGCGCCAGCAGCCAAGGACAGGGATGGAGTGAGCAGTTCTTC. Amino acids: CASSQGQGWSEQFF.

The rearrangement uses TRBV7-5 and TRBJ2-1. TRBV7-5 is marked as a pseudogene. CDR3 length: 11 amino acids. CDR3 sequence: CARSLPHEQFF. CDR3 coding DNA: TGTGCCAGAAGCTTACCCCATGAGCAGTTCTTC.

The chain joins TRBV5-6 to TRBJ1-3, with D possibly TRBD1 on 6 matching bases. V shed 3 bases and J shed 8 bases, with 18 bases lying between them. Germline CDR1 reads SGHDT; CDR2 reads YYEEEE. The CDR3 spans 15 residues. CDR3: CASSSRRDMAYTIYF. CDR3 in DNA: TGTGCCAGCAGCTCCAGACGGGACATGGCTTACACCATATATTTT.

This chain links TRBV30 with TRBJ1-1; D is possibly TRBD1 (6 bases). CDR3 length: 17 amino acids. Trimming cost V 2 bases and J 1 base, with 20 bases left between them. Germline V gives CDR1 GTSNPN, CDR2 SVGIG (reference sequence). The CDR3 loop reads CAWSRGGGGWTNTEAFF. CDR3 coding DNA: TGTGCCTGGAGTCGAGGGGGGGGCGGCTGGACGAACACTGAAGCTTTCTTT.

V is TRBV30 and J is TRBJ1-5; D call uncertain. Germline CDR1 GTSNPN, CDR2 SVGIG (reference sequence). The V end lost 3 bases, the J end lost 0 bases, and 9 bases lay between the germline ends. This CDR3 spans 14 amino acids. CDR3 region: CAWSPNYSNQPQHF. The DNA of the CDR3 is TGTGCCTGGAGCCCGAATTATAGCAATCAGCCCCAGCATTTT.

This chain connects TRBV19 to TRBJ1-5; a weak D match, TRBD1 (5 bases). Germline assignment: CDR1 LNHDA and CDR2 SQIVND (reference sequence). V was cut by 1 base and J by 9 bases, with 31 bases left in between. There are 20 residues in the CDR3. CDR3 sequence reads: CASSIGSTTDPRRRTRPQHF. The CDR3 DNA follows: TGTGCCAGTAGTATAGGATCAACAACCGATCCTCGACGGAGGACAAGGCCCCAGCATTTT. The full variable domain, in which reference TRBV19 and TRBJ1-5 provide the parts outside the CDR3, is DGGITQSPKYLFRKEGQNVTLSCEQNLNHDAMYWYRQDPGQGLRLIYYSQIVNDFQKGDIAEGYSVSREKKESFPLTVTSAQKNPTAFYLCASSIGSTTDPRRRTRPQHFGDGTRLSIL.

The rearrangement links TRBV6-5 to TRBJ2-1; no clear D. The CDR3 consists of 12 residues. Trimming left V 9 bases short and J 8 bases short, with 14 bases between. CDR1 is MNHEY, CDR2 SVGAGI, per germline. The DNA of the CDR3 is TGTGCCAGTGGCGGATCTCTCGATGAGCAGTTCTTC. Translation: CASGGSLDEQFF.